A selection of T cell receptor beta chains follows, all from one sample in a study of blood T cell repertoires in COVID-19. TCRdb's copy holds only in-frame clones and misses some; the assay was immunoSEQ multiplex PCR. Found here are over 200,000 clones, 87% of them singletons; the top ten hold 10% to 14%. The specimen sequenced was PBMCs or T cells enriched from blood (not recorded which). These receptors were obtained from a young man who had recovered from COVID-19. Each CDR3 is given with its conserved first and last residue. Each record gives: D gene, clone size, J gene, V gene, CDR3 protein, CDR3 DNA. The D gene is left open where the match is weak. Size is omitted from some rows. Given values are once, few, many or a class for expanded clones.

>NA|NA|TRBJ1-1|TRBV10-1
CASRPGPGNTEAFF
TGCGCCAGCAGACCTGGGCCCGGGAACACTGAAGCTTTCTTT
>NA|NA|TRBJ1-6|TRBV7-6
CASSLGGTYNSPLHF
TGTGCCAGCAGCTTAGGAGGGACCTATAATTCACCCCTCCACTTT
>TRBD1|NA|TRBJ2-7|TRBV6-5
CASSYSGTGDSEQYF
TGTGCCAGCAGTTACTCCGGGACAGGGGACAGCGAGCAGTACTTC
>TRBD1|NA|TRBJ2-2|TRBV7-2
CASSPDRATGELFF
TGTGCCAGCAGCCCGGACAGGGCGACCGGGGAGCTGTTTTTT
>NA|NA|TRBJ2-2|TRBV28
CASKLGTGELFF
TGTGCCAGCAAACTCGGGACCGGGGAGCTGTTTTTT
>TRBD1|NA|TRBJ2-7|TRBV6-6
CASSLVPGQDYEQYF
TGTGCCAGCAGCTTAGTTCCGGGACAGGATTACGAGCAGTACTTC
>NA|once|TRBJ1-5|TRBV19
CASKAGARNNQPQHF
TGTGCCAGTAAAGCAGGGGCTAGGAACAATCAGCCCCAGCATTTT
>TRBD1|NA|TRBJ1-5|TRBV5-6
CASSSTGTGRQPQHF
TGTGCCAGCAGCTCCACCGGGACAGGGCGTCAGCCCCAGCATTTT
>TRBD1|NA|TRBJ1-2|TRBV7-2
CASSFSTGDNYGYTF
TGTGCCAGCAGCTTCTCAACAGGGGACAACTATGGCTACACCTTC
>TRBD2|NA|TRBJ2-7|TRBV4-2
CASSQATGLAFSYEQYF
TGTGCCAGCAGCCAAGCTACTGGACTAGCGTTTTCCTACGAGCAGTACTTC
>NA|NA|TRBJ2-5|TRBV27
CASSQTGRGETQYF
TGTGCCAGCAGCCAGACAGGGCGGGGCGAGACCCAGTACTTC
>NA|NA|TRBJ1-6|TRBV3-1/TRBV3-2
CASSPQGFLSSPLHF
TGTGCCAGCAGCCCCCAGGGGTTTCTTAGTTCACCCCTCCACTTT
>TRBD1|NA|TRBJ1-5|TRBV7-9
CASSPQGALSQPQHF
TGTGCCAGCAGCCCTCAGGGGGCATTGAGTCAGCCCCAGCATTTT
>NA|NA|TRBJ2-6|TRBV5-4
CASRHPGFGANVLTF
TGTGCCAGCAGGCACCCGGGGTTTGGGGCCAACGTCCTGACTTTC
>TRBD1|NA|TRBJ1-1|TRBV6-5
CASTSPSQGVTEAFF
TGTGCCAGTACATCGCCCTCCCAGGGGGTCACTGAAGCTTTCTTT
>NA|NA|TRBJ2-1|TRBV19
CASRSIERYNEQFF
TGTGCCAGTAGAAGTATAGAGCGGTACAATGAGCAGTTCTTC
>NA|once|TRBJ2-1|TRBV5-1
CASSSTGLIDNEQFF
TGCGCCAGCAGCTCGACAGGTTTAATTGACAATGAGCAGTTCTTC
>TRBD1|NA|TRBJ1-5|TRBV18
CASSGGQVNQPQHF
TGTGCCAGCTCAGGGGGACAGGTTAATCAGCCCCAGCATTTT
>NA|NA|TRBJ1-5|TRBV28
CASSFWGEAYQPQHF
TGTGCCAGCAGTTTTTGGGGGGAAGCCTATCAGCCCCAGCATTTT
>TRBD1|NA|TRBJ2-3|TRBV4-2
CASSLYPGQGATDTQYF
TGTGCCAGCAGCCTCTACCCGGGACAGGGGGCCACAGATACGCAGTATTTT
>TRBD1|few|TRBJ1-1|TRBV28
CASSLYGGGGNTEAFF
TGTGCCAGCAGTTTATATGGAGGGGGCGGGAACACTGAAGCTTTCTTT
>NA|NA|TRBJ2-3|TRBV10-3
CAISPGTDTQYF
TGTGCCATCAGCCCGGGGACAGATACGCAGTATTTT
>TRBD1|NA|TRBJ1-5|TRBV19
CASSSQGQGANQPQHF
TGTGCCAGTAGTAGCCAGGGACAGGGGGCCAATCAGCCCCAGCATTTT
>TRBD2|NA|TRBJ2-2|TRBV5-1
CASSLSGITGELFF
TGCGCCAGCAGCCTTAGCGGGATCACCGGGGAGCTGTTTTTT
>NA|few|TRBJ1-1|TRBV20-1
CSAREAFF
TGCAGTGCCCGGGAAGCTTTCTTT
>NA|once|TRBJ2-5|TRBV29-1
CSVEDLAQQGLETQYF
TGCAGCGTTGAAGATCTGGCGCAGCAGGGACTAGAGACCCAGTACTTC
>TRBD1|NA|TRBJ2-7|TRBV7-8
CASSLGWGTGGYEQYF
TGTGCCAGCAGCTTAGGGTGGGGGACAGGTGGTTACGAGCAGTACTTC